This T cell receptor (beta chain) was sequenced during a study of pediatric ulcerative colitis. Overall study findings and caveats: Ulcerative colitis patients shared more blood-rectal clones than controls. A couple of rectal CDR3 clonotypes occurred in all ulcerative colitis patients. Acute severe colitis showed lower rectal diversity from clonal expansions.

Samples were sequenced at Survey level, maximum 500,000 reads. Sequenced by immunoSEQ multiplex PCR; TCRdb stores in-frame clones only, minus some. In the table there are some 50,000 clones, over 70% of which are singletons. The table lists this clone with a count of one. Its antigen remains unknown. At one end the junction does not follow the germline gene, possibly because of a read error. The CDR3 totals 16 residues. CDR1 is SGHKS, CDR2 YYEKEE, per germline (reference sequence). The rectum was sampled with one to two pinch biopsies at colonoscopy. Sequenced input: gut tissue. The clonotype originates from a girl between 5 and 17 years old with moderate ulcerative colitis. The chain uses TRBV5-5 and TRBJ2-2; D is possibly TRBD1 or TRBD2 (5 bases each). As DNA, the CDR3 is TGTGCCAGCAGCCCCACCGTGCAGGGAATCCCCGGGGAGTTGTTTTTT. It codes for CASSPTVQGIPGELFF.